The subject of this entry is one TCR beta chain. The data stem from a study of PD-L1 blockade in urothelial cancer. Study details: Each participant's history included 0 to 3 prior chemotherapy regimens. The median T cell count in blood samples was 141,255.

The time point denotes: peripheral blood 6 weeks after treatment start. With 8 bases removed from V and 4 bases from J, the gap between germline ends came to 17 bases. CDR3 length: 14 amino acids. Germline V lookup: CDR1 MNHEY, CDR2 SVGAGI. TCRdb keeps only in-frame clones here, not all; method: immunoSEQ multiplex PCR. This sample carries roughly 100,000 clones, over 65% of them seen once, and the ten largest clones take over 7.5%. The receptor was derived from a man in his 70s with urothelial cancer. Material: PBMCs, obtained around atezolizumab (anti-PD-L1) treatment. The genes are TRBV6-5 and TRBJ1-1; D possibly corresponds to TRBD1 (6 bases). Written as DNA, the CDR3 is TGTGCCAGCGGCCGGGGAGGGGGAGCCACTGAAGCTTTCTTT. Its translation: CASGRGGGATEAFF.